This T cell receptor (beta chain) originates from a study of long-term antiretroviral therapy in people with HIV. Study results and limitations: Control repertoires displayed wider CDR3 length ranges than the HIV repertoires.

Version v3.0 of the immunoSEQ assay ran at survey level. This table comes from immunoSEQ multiplex PCR, and its TCRdb copy is limited to in-frame clones, with some not included. The data hold about 20,000 clones, with over 70% observed a single time. V dropped 5 bases and J dropped 6 bases, with 13 bases sitting between them. Germline V gene sequence: CDR1 KGHSH, CDR2 LQKENI. The CDR3 spans 13 residues. Worth noting for this clone: Its specificity is unknown.

This chain joins TRBV18 and TRBJ1-2, with D perhaps matching TRBD1 (6 bases). This sequence was found in a woman under 40 with HIV. The sequenced sample was unsorted PBMCs, obtained 2.9 years after starting antiretroviral therapy. CDR3 sequence reads: CASSKDSYDGYTF. CDR3 DNA: TGTGCCAGCTCAAAGGACAGCTACGATGGCTACACCTTC.